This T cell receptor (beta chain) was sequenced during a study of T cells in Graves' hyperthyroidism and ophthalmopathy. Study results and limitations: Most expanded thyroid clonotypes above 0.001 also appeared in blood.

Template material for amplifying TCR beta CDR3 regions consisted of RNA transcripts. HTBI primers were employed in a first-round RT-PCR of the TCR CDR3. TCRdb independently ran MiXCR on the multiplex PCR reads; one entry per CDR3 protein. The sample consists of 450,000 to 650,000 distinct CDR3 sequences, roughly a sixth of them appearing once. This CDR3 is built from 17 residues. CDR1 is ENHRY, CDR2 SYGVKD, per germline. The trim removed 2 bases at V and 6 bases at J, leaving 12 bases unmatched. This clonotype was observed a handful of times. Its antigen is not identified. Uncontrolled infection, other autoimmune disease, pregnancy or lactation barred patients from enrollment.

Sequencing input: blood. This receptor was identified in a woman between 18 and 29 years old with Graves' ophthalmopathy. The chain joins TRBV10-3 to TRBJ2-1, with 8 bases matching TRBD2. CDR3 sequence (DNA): TGTGCCATCAGTGAGCCCCCTTTAGCGGGAACGCTCAATGAGCAGTTCTTC. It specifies CAISEPPLAGTLNEQFF.